The next 18 T cell receptor beta chains were all read from a single sample in a study of early T cells in non-severe SARS-CoV-2 infection. TCRdb independently ran MiXCR on the 5' RACE reads; one entry per CDR3 protein. In the table there are 55,000 to 65,000 distinct CDR3 sequences, roughly an eighth of which are singletons. The sequenced sample was whole blood. The receptors stem from an adult who was a healthcare worker with PCR-confirmed SARS-CoV-2 infection or an uninfected control (not recorded which).

This clonotype is a singleton in its sample. This chain joins TRBV4-3 and TRBJ2-7, with a weak D call TRBD2 (5 bases). The ends were cut back, 1 base at V and 0 bases at J, with 10 bases in the middle. Germline V gene lookup returns CDR1 LGHNA and CDR2 YSLEER. This CDR3 has 15 residues. The CDR3 DNA reads TGCGCCAGCAGCCAAGGCCTAGCCAGCTCCTACGAGCAGTACTTC. Protein sequence: CASSQGLASSYEQYF.

This clonotype came up many times. V and J are TRBV11-3 and TRBJ1-1; D unclear. Germline V gives CDR1 SGHNT, CDR2 YENEEA. Trimming cost V 5 bases and J 10 bases, with 17 bases left between them. The CDR3 sequence is 13 residues long. The CDR3 spells CASSPRPRGVAFF. Here the CDR3 DNA reads TGTGCCAGCAGCCCCCGGCCTCGCGGGGTAGCTTTCTTT.

This clonotype occurred many times. The V call is TRBV10-3, the J call TRBJ2-2; D not resolved. The CDR3 runs to 14 residues. Germline lookup yields CDR1 ENHRY and CDR2 SYGVKD. V lost 11 bases and J 0 bases, leaving 13 bases between the germline ends. The CDR3 protein is CAVGGTANTGELFF. In DNA form, the CDR3 reads TGTGCCGTCGGCGGCACAGCGAACACCGGGGAGCTGTTTTTT.

Ten or more counts support this clonotype. This chain connects TRBV7-2 to TRBJ2-2, with a possible D match to TRBD2 (7 bases). CDR3 size: 15 residues. The V end lost 4 bases, the J end lost 5 bases, and 14 bases lay between the germline ends. Germline V gives CDR1 SGHTA, CDR2 FQGNSA. Here the CDR3 reads CASSSSQGGTGELFF. CDR3 sequence (DNA): TGTGCCAGCAGCTCATCACAGGGAGGGACCGGGGAGCTGTTTTTT.

This chain joins TRBV29-1 and TRBJ1-3; D unclear. Trimming shortened V by 4 bases and J by 0 bases, and 7 bases separated the two germline ends. The CDR3 covers 13 residues. Germline V gives CDR1 SQVTM, CDR2 ANQGSEA. The CDR3 sequence: CSVVQPSGNTIYF. The DNA for the CDR3 is TGCAGCGTTGTCCAGCCCTCTGGAAACACCATATATTTT.

This clonotype was recorded at least ten times. The rearrangement joins TRBV20-1 to TRBJ2-3; 14 bases map to TRBD2. Germline V gene sequence: CDR1 DFQATT, CDR2 SNEGSKA (reference sequence). The CDR3 is 20 amino acids. Trimming cost V 0 bases and J 3 bases; bases outside gene matches: 14. The CDR3 spells CSARDRLAGGRSSRTDTQYF. The DNA of the CDR3 is TGCAGTGCTAGAGATCGACTAGCGGGAGGGCGATCTAGCAGAACAGATACGCAGTATTTT.

The chain employs TRBV7-9 and TRBJ2-5, with 9 bases aligning to TRBD1. Germline CDR1 reads SEHNR; CDR2 reads FQNEAQ (reference sequence). V shed 5 bases and J 5 bases; nucleotides not matched to a gene: 6. The CDR3 spans 14 residues. Here the CDR3 reads CASSPGDRAETQYF. DNA of the CDR3: TGTGCCAGCAGCCCAGGGGACAGGGCCGAGACCCAGTACTTC.

V and J are TRBV3-1 and TRBJ2-7; D ambiguous. V was shortened by 0 bases and J by 2 bases, with 17 bases between the two germline ends. The length of the CDR3 is 17 residues. Germline CDR1 is LGHDT and CDR2 is YNNKEL (reference sequence). CDR3 loop: CASSQEWAHPGAYEQYF. CDR3 coding DNA: TGTGCCAGCAGCCAAGAATGGGCCCATCCTGGCGCCTACGAGCAGTACTTC.

The table lists this clonotype with many counts. CDR3 sequence: CASSTGQRTNEKLFF. Written as DNA, the CDR3 is TGCGCCAGCAGCACAGGACAGAGAACTAATGAAAAACTGTTTTTT. V is TRBV5-1 and J is TRBJ1-4; D may be TRBD1 (6 bases). Germline values: CDR1 SGHRS, CDR2 YFSETQ. V lost 4 bases and J 1 base, leaving 11 bases between the germline ends. The CDR3 runs 15 residues. Filled out from reference TRBV5-1 and TRBJ1-4, the complete variable domain reads KAGVTQTPRYLIKTRGQQVTLSCSPISGHRSVSWYQQTPGQGLQFLFEYFSETQRNKGNFPGRFSGRQFSNSRSEMNVSTLELGDSALYLCASSTGQRTNEKLFFGSGTQLSVL.

The gene calls are TRBV10-3 and TRBJ2-1; D is unclear. Germline V gives CDR1 ENHRY, CDR2 SYGVKD. The CDR3 runs to 12 residues. V was shortened by 2 bases and J by 5 bases, with 4 bases between the two germline ends. The CDR3 sequence: CAISETDNEQFF. The CDR3 DNA is TGTGCCATCAGTGAGACCGACAATGAGCAGTTCTTC.

The chain links TRBV7-6 to TRBJ2-7; D call uncertain. The germline V gene has CDR1 SGHVS and CDR2 FNYEAQ. The germline V and J ends were trimmed by 5 bases and 4 bases, with 12 bases remaining between them. CDR3 length: 13 residues. In nucleotides, the CDR3 is TGTGCCAGCAGCCCCAAAGGGTCTTACGAGCAGTACTTC. This gives the protein CASSPKGSYEQYF. The complete variable domain, with remaining parts taken from reference TRBV7-6 and TRBJ2-7, reads GAGVSQSPRYKVTKRGQDVALRCDPISGHVSLYWYRQALGQGPEFLTYFNYEAQQDKSGLPNDRFSAERPEGSISTLTIQRTEQRDSAMYRCASSPKGSYEQYFGPGTRLTVT.

This chain links TRBV20-1 with TRBJ2-1, with D perhaps matching TRBD1 or TRBD2 (5 bases each). The germline CDR1 and CDR2 sequences are DFQATT and SNEGSKA (reference sequence). The V gene lost 6 bases and the J gene lost 10 bases, with 19 bases spanning the gap. The CDR3 is 13 residues long. CDR3: CSARRGAGQEQFF. The CDR3 DNA is TGCAGTGCCCGAAGAGGGGCCGGGCAGGAGCAGTTCTTC.

This chain links TRBV3-1 with TRBJ2-1; maybe TRBD2 (5 bases). CDR1 and CDR2 (germline): LGHDT, YNNKEL (reference sequence). The CDR3 has 16 amino acids. With 1 base removed from V and 1 base from J, the gap between germline ends came to 11 bases. DNA for the CDR3: TGTGCCAGCAGCCAAGCACTAGTGAGGTCCTACAATGAGCAGTTCTTC. Amino acid sequence: CASSQALVRSYNEQFF.

Ten or more counts support this clonotype. The J gene is TRBJ1-1, the V gene TRBV18; perhaps TRBD1 as D (5 bases). The CDR3 extends over 14 amino acids. Trimming took off 6 bases at V and 4 bases at J, with 15 bases between the two ends. Germline CDR1 and CDR2: KGHSH and LQKENI. This CDR3 is CASSPTRGPTEAFF. The CDR3 DNA reads TGTGCCAGCTCTCCAACCCGGGGCCCCACTGAAGCTTTCTTT. Full variable domain (outside the CDR3, taken from reference TRBV18 and TRBJ1-1): NAGVMQNPRHLVRRRGQEARLRCSPMKGHSHVYWYRQLPEEGLKFMVYLQKENIIDESGMPKERFSAEFPKEGPSILRIQQVVRGDSAAYFCASSPTRGPTEAFFGQGTRLTVV.

This clonotype was recorded a few times. V is TRBV7-6 and J is TRBJ2-3; 7 bases fit TRBD1. The CDR3 runs to 16 residues. Losses at the gene ends were 4 bases for V and 0 bases for J; bases not matched to a gene: 7. The germline V gene encodes CDR1 SGHVS and CDR2 FNYEAQ. CDR3 protein: CASSYLPGQSTDTQYF. In DNA form, the CDR3 reads TGTGCCAGCAGCTATCTGCCGGGACAGAGCACAGATACGCAGTATTTT. Variable domain in full (rest from reference TRBV7-6 and TRBJ2-3): GAGVSQSPRYKVTKRGQDVALRCDPISGHVSLYWYRQALGQGPEFLTYFNYEAQQDKSGLPNDRFSAERPEGSISTLTIQRTEQRDSAMYRCASSYLPGQSTDTQYFGPGTRLTVL.

In this sample, this clonotype turned up a few times. The chain has TRBV11-1 and TRBJ2-5; 11 bases map to TRBD2. The CDR3 covers 16 residues. The V gene's germline CDR1 is SGHAT and CDR2 FQDESV (reference sequence). Trimming took 5 bases from V and 2 from J; bases not matched to a gene: 7. The CDR3 DNA follows: TGTGCCAGCAGCAAGCGGACTAGCGGGCATCAAGAGACCCAGTACTTC. Residues: CASSKRTSGHQETQYF. Variable domain in full (rest from reference TRBV11-1 and TRBJ2-5): EAEVAQSPRYKITEKSQAVAFWCDPISGHATLYWYRQILGQGPELLVQFQDESVVDDSQLPKDRFSAERLKGVDSTLKIQPAELGDSAMYLCASSKRTSGHQETQYFGPGTRLLVL.

This clonotype is a singleton in its sample. The chain joins TRBV3-1 to TRBJ1-2; 8 nucleotides line up with TRBD1. This CDR3 comprises 15 residues. V shed 1 base, J shed 4 bases, and the junction held 5 bases outside the gene matches. CDR1 and CDR2 (germline): LGHDT, YNNKEL (reference sequence). CDR3 sequence: CASSQATGAIYGYTF. CDR3 DNA sequence: TGTGCCAGCAGCCAAGCGACAGGGGCAATCTATGGCTACACCTTC. The whole variable domain, remainder taken from reference TRBV3-1 and TRBJ1-2, is DTAVSQTPKYLVTQMGNDKSIKCEQNLGHDTMYWYKQDSKKFLKIMFSYNNKELIINETVPNRFSPKSPDKAHLNLHINSLELGDSAVYFCASSQATGAIYGYTFGSGTRLTVV.

A few counts support this clonotype. CDR3 region: CAISRPASAGGTDTQYF. The CDR3 DNA follows: TGTGCCATCAGCCGACCTGCCTCTGCGGGAGGCACAGATACGCAGTATTTT. This chain connects TRBV10-3 to TRBJ2-3; TRBD2 matches at 7 bases. This CDR3 region has 17 residues. With 6 bases clipped from V and 1 base from J, the junction kept 13 bases outside the gene matches. CDR1 is ENHRY, CDR2 SYGVKD, per germline.